The 9 T cell receptor beta chains given below trace back to one sample, sequenced in a study of blood T cell repertoires in COVID-19. TCRdb's table, derived via immunoSEQ multiplex PCR, lists solely in-frame clones and lacks some. The sample holds approximately 330,000 clones, more than 75% seen once. Sequenced: peripheral blood. Every receptor here comes from a woman in her forties or fifties with active or convalescent COVID-19.

This chain links TRBV6-2 or TRBV6-3 with TRBJ2-2, with 10 bases aligning to TRBD1. The junction had 8 bases not matched to a gene; V was cut back by 4 bases and J by 0 bases. The V gene's germline CDR1 is MNHEY and CDR2 SVGEGT. The CDR3 length is 18 residues. The CDR3 DNA reads as TGTGCCAGCAGTTCGGGACAGGGGATCCCCGCGAACACCGGGGAGCTGTTTTTT. Translating it yields CASSSGQGIPANTGELFF.

This chain links TRBV13 with TRBJ2-4; a possible D gene is TRBD1 (5 bases). Germline lookup yields CDR1 PRHDT and CDR2 FYEKMQ (reference sequence). V gave up 4 bases and J gave up 0 bases, with 16 bases separating them. This CDR3 is 17 amino acids long. The CDR3 region is CASSSQGIGLAKNIQYF. In DNA, the CDR3 is TGTGCCAGCAGCTCCCAGGGTATTGGGCTAGCCAAAAACATTCAGTACTTC.

The chain links TRBV6-5 to TRBJ2-1, with D uncertain. There are 14 residues in the CDR3. Trimming left V 0 bases short and J 6 bases short, with 9 bases between. Germline V gene sequence: CDR1 MNHEY, CDR2 SVGAGI. The CDR3 protein is CASSYSPGINEQFF. The DNA for the CDR3 is TGTGCCAGCAGTTACTCCCCTGGCATCAATGAGCAGTTCTTC.

V is TRBV7-3 and J is TRBJ2-1, with a tentative D call TRBD2 (5 bases). In germline, CDR1 is SGHTA, CDR2 FQGTGA. CDR3 length: 13 residues. The V and J ends lost 5 bases and 5 bases respectively, with 10 bases between them. In DNA, the CDR3 is TGTGCCAGCAGCCTCGCCGGGGACAATGAGCAGTTCTTC. Protein product: CASSLAGDNEQFF.

The V and J genes are TRBV5-1 and TRBJ2-2; 14 bases are shared with TRBD2. CDR1 is SGHRS and CDR2 is YFSETQ in the germline V gene. This CDR3 is built from 17 residues. V dropped 3 bases and J dropped 0; count of bases not matched to a gene: 1. The CDR3 protein is CASSWTSGRTNTGELFF. The CDR3, as DNA: TGCGCCAGCAGCTGGACTAGCGGGAGGACGAACACCGGGGAGCTGTTTTTT.

The V gene is TRBV19, the J gene TRBJ2-5; tentative D call: TRBD2 (6 bases). The V end was cut by 3 bases, the J end by 0 bases, with 11 bases between. The CDR3 sequence is 15 residues long. The germline gives CDR1 LNHDA, CDR2 SQIVND (reference sequence). The CDR3 DNA is TGTGCCAGTAGTATGGGGGGAACGTACCAAGAGACCCAGTACTTC. It codes for CASSMGGTYQETQYF.

This chain connects TRBV7-8 to TRBJ2-2, with 8 nucleotides matching TRBD1. Per germline, CDR1 SGHVS and CDR2 FQNEAQ. CDR3 length equals 16 residues. Trimming removed 4 bases from V and 7 bases from J; junction bases left unmatched: 11. As DNA, the CDR3 is TGTGCCAGCAGCTCCTTATGGGCAGGGGGCGGCGGGGAGCTGTTTTTT. Translation gives CASSSLWAGGGGELFF.

The chain combines TRBV5-1 with TRBJ2-7, with 7 bases aligning to TRBD1. Germline V CDR1 and CDR2: SGHRS, YFSETQ. Trimming at V came to 4 bases and at J to 5 bases, leaving 6 bases not matched to a gene. The CDR3 length is 13 residues. The CDR3 loop reads CASSPDRVHEQYF. The DNA for the CDR3 is TGCGCCAGCAGCCCCGACAGGGTCCACGAGCAGTACTTC.

This clone was detected a few times. This sequence joins TRBV27 and TRBJ2-7, with a tentative D call TRBD1 (6 bases). The germline CDR1 and CDR2 sequences are MNHEY and SMNVEV (reference sequence). The CDR3 covers 14 residues. The V gene lost 5 bases and the J gene lost 3 bases, with 14 bases spanning the gap. The CDR3 DNA follows: TGTGCCAGCAGTCCTTACAGGGTCGGCTACGAGCAGTACTTC. This translates into CASSPYRVGYEQYF.